The 3 T cell receptor beta chains below were found in one sample sequenced in a study of blood T cell repertoires in COVID-19 (dated by TCRdb to between 2020 and 2021). Libraries were built with the immunoSEQ multiplex PCR assay. TCRdb stores this immuneACCESS table with in-frame sequences only. Part of the clones is absent; in the studies checked, under half of the shortfall reflects unresolved V genes, and no reason is known for the rest. For this sample there are 470,000 or so clones; around 89% appear just once. The ten most abundant clones make up approximately 4.5% of the sample. The sample comprised peripheral blood. The receptors originated from a woman aged 25 to 39 with acute or convalescent COVID-19.

On this clone: Other DNA sequences in the same sample also yield this CDR3. The genes are TRBV2 and TRBJ2-7, with 7 bases lining up with TRBD1. J gave up 5 bases and V 4 bases, and 5 bases lay outside the gene matches. This CDR3 spans 13 amino acids. CDR1 is SNHLY and CDR2 is FYNNEI in the germline V gene. The CDR3 nucleotides read TGTGCCAGCAGTGGACAGGGTATAAACGAGCAGTACTTC. It is translated as CASSGQGINEQYF.

This clone appeared once. A read error may produce the germline difference seen at one junction end. The V call is TRBV27, the J call TRBJ2-1; 9 bases line up with TRBD2. The CDR3 spans 15 residues. The germline CDR1 and CDR2 sequences are MNHEY and SMNVEV (reference sequence). CDR3 sequence: CAGSLRGGAYNEQFF. CDR3 DNA sequence: TGTGCCGGCAGTTTACGCGGGGGGGCCTACAATGAGCAGTTCTTC.

The V and J genes are TRBV4-2 and TRBJ2-7; 10 nucleotides agree with TRBD2. This CDR3 is 14 amino acids long. V was pared by 0 bases and J by 4 bases, with 0 bases of the junction left unmatched. Germline V gene sequence: CDR1 LGHNA, CDR2 YNFKEQ. This CDR3 is CASSQETSGYEQYF. CDR3 coding DNA: TGTGCCAGCAGCCAAGAGACTAGCGGGTACGAGCAGTACTTC.